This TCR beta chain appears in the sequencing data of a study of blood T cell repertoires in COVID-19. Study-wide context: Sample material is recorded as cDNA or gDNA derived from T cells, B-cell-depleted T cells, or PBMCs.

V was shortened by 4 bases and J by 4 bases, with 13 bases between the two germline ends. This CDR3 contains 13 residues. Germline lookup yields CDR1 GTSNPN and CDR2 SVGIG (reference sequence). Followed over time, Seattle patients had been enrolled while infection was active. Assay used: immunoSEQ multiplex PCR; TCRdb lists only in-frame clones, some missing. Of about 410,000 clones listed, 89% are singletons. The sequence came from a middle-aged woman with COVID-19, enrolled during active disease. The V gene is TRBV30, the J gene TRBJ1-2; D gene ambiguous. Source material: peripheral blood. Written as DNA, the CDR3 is TGTGCCTGGATAACCCCAGCGAGCTATGGCTACACCTTC. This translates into CAWITPASYGYTF.